These 5 T cell receptor beta chains were sequenced from one sample in a study of blood T cells in healthy people across ages. The second PCR ran about 6 to 12 cycles with a sample-barcoded 5' primer and J-beta primers. MiXCR was run by TCRdb on the 5' RACE reads, yielding one entry per CDR3 protein. The table has 660,000 or so distinct CDR3 sequences, 45% to 65% seen once. Sequenced input: blood. The receptor source for this set is a man aged 60 to 69 in good health.

This clonotype was detected only a few times. The rearrangement links TRBV4-2 to TRBJ1-5; no reliable D call. This CDR3 has 15 residues. V lost 0 bases, J lost 4 bases, and 10 bases lay in between. Germline values: CDR1 LGHNA, CDR2 YNFKEQ. The CDR3, as DNA: TGTGCCAGCAGCCAAGATTGGGGTGGGAATCAGCCCCAGCATTTT. Protein sequence: CASSQDWGGNQPQHF.

The V call is TRBV7-2, the J call TRBJ2-7, with 9 nucleotides matching TRBD1. The CDR3 is 14 amino acids. V shed 4 bases and J 3 bases; nucleotides not matched to a gene: 4. Germline-derived CDR1 and CDR2 are SGHTA and FQGNSA. The CDR3 protein is CASSYGQGRYEQYF. In nucleotides, the CDR3 is TGTGCCAGCAGCTACGGACAGGGGCGCTACGAGCAGTACTTC.

CDR3 sequence reads: CASSLPGGPGANVLTF. CDR3 nucleotide sequence: TGTGCCAGCAGCTTGCCGGGGGGGCCCGGGGCCAACGTCCTGACTTTC. V usage is TRBV5-4 and J usage is TRBJ2-6; TRBD2 matches 8 bases. The CDR3 length is 16 residues. CDR1 and CDR2 from the germline V gene are SGHNT and YYREEE (reference sequence). V dropped 1 base and J dropped 4; count of bases not matched to a gene: 4.

This clonotype was seen more than once but under ten times. The V call is TRBV7-2, the J call TRBJ2-1; D is undetermined. Looked up from germline, CDR1 is SGHTA and CDR2 is FQGNSA. The CDR3 runs to 12 residues. Trimming took off 2 bases at V and 9 bases at J, with 8 bases between the two ends. The CDR3 nucleotides are TGTGCCAGCAGCTTATTGCCCGGTGAGCAGTTCTTC. It codes for CASSLLPGEQFF.

This clonotype has a handful of counts. The genes are TRBV7-2 and TRBJ1-2; D is ambiguous. Trimming took 3 bases from V and 2 from J, leaving 10 bases between them. The CDR3 extends over 14 amino acids. Germline loops: CDR1 SGHTA, CDR2 FQGNSA. CDR3 residues: CASSFRADNYGYTF. CDR3 sequence (DNA): TGTGCCAGCAGCTTTCGGGCAGACAACTATGGCTACACCTTC.